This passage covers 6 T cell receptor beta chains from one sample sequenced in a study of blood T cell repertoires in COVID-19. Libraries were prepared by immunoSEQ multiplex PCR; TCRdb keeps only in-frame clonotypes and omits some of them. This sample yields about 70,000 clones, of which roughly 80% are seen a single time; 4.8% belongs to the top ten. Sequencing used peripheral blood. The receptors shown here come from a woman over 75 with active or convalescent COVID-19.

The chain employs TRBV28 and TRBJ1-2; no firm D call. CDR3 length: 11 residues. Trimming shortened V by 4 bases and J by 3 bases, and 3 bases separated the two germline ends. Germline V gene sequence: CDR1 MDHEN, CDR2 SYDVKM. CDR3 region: CASSSDYGYTF. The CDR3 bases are TGTGCCAGCAGTTCGGACTATGGCTACACCTTC.

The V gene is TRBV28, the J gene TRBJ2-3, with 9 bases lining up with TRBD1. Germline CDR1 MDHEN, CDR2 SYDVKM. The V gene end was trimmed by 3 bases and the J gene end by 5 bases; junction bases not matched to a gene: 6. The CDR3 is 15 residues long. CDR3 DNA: TGTGCCAGCAGTTTTGGAACAGGGGGCATAGATACGCAGTATTTT. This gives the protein CASSFGTGGIDTQYF.

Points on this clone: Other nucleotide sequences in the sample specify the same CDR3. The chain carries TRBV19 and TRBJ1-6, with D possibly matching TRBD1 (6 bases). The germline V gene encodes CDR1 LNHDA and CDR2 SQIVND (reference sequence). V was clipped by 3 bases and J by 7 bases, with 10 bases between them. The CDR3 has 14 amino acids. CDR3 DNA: TGTGCCAGTAGTATTCAGGGGAGCAATTCACCCCTCCACTTT. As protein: CASSIQGSNSPLHF.

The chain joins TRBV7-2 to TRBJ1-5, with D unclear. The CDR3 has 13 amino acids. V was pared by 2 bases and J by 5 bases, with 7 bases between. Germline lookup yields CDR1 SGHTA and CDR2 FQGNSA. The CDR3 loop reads CASSLSPDQPQHF. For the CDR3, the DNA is TGTGCCAGCAGCTTATCCCCAGATCAGCCCCAGCATTTT.

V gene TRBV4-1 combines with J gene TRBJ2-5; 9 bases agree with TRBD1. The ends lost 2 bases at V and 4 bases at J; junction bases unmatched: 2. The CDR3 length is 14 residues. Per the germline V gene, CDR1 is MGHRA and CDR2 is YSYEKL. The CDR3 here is CASSQPTGGETQYF. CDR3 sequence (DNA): TGCGCCAGCAGCCAACCGACAGGGGGAGAGACCCAGTACTTC.

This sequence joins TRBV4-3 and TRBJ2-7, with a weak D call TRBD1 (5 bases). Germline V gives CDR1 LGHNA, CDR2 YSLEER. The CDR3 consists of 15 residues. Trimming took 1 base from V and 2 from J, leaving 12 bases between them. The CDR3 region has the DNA TGCGCCAGCAGCCAAGCAATGGCAGGGACCTACGAGCAGTACTTC. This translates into CASSQAMAGTYEQYF.